Following are 19 T cell receptor beta chains from one sample sequenced in a study of T cell responses to AZD1222 COVID-19 vaccine. Profiling relied on immunoSEQ multiplex PCR, and the TCRdb table lists in-frame clones only, not all of them. The sample includes 120,000 to 150,000 clones, about 90% of them seen just once. Sequencing was performed on peripheral blood, taken 28 days after the second dose of the MenACWY control vaccine. These receptors came from an adult who received the MenACWY meningococcal vaccine as a control.

This rearrangement joins TRBV28 to TRBJ2-1; 10 bases agree with TRBD2. Germline CDR1 is MDHEN and CDR2 is SYDVKM. The junction had 8 bases not matched to a gene; V was cut back by 7 bases and J by 5 bases. This CDR3 has 15 residues. The CDR3 bases are TGTGCCAGCACCAGAGCGGGAGGGCCCCACAATGAGCAGTTCTTC. Its translation is CASTRAGGPHNEQFF.

The chain is built from TRBV10-3 and TRBJ2-7; D gene uncertain. The CDR3 totals 14 residues. V was shortened by 5 bases and J by 5 bases, with 16 bases between the two germline ends. CDR1 and CDR2 from the germline V gene are ENHRY and SYGVKD. CDR3 loop: CAISPQRAVHEQYF. The DNA for the CDR3 is TGTGCCATCAGTCCACAAAGGGCCGTCCACGAGCAGTACTTC.

V usage is TRBV24-1 and J usage is TRBJ2-2; D tentatively fits TRBD1 or TRBD2 (5 bases each). The germline V gene has CDR1 KGHDR and CDR2 SFDVKD. Between the trimmed V and J ends, which lost 3 bases and 1 base, there was a span of 8 bases. This CDR3 comprises 15 residues. The CDR3 is CATSDPGRNTGELFF. The CDR3 DNA follows: TGTGCCACCAGTGATCCGGGACGGAACACCGGGGAGCTGTTTTTT.

The chain uses TRBV19 and TRBJ2-7; D call uncertain. CDR3 length: 14 residues. The germline V and J ends were trimmed by 3 bases and 0 bases, with 9 bases remaining between them. Germline V gene sequence: CDR1 LNHDA, CDR2 SQIVND (reference sequence). The CDR3, as DNA: TGTGCCAGTAGTATGGCTCAGAGCTCCTACGAGCAGTACTTC. Translating it yields CASSMAQSSYEQYF. The variable domain in full, completed from reference TRBV19 and TRBJ2-7, reads DGGITQSPKYLFRKEGQNVTLSCEQNLNHDAMYWYRQDPGQGLRLIYYSQIVNDFQKGDIAEGYSVSREKKESFPLTVTSAQKNPTAFYLCASSMAQSSYEQYFGPGTRLTVT.

The rearrangement links TRBV19 to TRBJ1-5; D possibly corresponds to TRBD1 (6 bases). V was trimmed by 1 base and J by 0 bases, leaving 7 bases between them. This CDR3 region has 15 residues. Germline CDR1 LNHDA, CDR2 SQIVND (reference sequence). The CDR3 bases are TGTGCCAGTAGTATAGGCAGGGGTAGCAATCAGCCCCAGCATTTT. This sequence encodes CASSIGRGSNQPQHF.

The V and J genes are TRBV11-2 and TRBJ2-7; D tentatively reads TRBD1 or TRBD2 (5 bases each). The CDR3 sequence is 15 residues long. V was cut by 0 bases and J by 2 bases, with 11 bases left in between. The germline V gene has CDR1 SGHAT and CDR2 FQNNGV. The CDR3, as DNA: TGTGCCAGCAGCTTAGAGGGGACGGGGCCCTACGAGCAGTACTTC. The encoded protein is CASSLEGTGPYEQYF. Filled out from reference TRBV11-2 and TRBJ2-7, the complete variable domain reads EAGVAQSPRYKIIEKRQSVAFWCNPISGHATLYWYQQILGQGPKLLIQFQNNGVVDDSQLPKDRFSAERLKGVDSTLKIQPAKLEDSAVYLCASSLEGTGPYEQYFGPGTRLTVT.

This chain uses TRBV7-9 with TRBJ1-5; the match to TRBD1 covers 7 bases. V shed 3 bases, J shed 2 bases, and the junction held 4 bases outside the gene matches. The CDR3 extends over 15 amino acids. CDR1 is SEHNR and CDR2 is FQNEAQ in the germline V gene (reference sequence). CDR3 in amino acids: CASSFEGAGNQPQHF. Here the CDR3 DNA reads TGTGCCAGCAGCTTTGAGGGGGCGGGCAATCAGCCCCAGCATTTT.

The genes are TRBV28 and TRBJ2-7; D is unclear. Trimming took off 7 bases at V and 6 bases at J, with 13 bases between the two ends. Looked up from germline, CDR1 is MDHEN and CDR2 is SYDVKM. The CDR3 sequence is 12 residues long. The CDR3 bases are TGTGCCAGCAAGAACCTAGGTTCCGAGCAGTACTTC. Translated: CASKNLGSEQYF. Together with reference TRBV28 and TRBJ2-7, the CDR3 gives the full variable domain: DVKVTQSSRYLVKRTGEKVFLECVQDMDHENMFWYRQDPGLGLRLIYFSYDVKMKEKGDIPEGYSVSREKKERFSLILESASTNQTSMYLCASKNLGSEQYFGPGTRLTVT.

The genes are TRBV11-3 and TRBJ2-1; TRBD2 matches 11 bases. The CDR3 sequence is 17 residues long. Germline lookup yields CDR1 SGHNT and CDR2 YENEEA. Trimming cost V 4 bases and J 0 bases; bases outside gene matches: 5. The CDR3 DNA is TGTGCCAGCAGCTACGGGACTAGCGGTAGCTCCTACAATGAGCAGTTCTTC. Translating it yields CASSYGTSGSSYNEQFF.

The chain recombines TRBV4-3 with TRBJ2-7, with TRBD1 as a possible D gene (6 bases). V lost 1 base, J lost 0 bases, and 13 bases lay in between. Germline lookup yields CDR1 LGHNA and CDR2 YSLEER. This CDR3 contains 16 residues. The CDR3 DNA reads as TGCGCCAGCAGCCAAGGTTTGGACAGTTACTCCTACGAGCAGTACTTC. Residues: CASSQGLDSYSYEQYF.

The rearrangement uses TRBV5-1 and TRBJ2-1; 14 nucleotides agree with TRBD2. Trimming took 4 bases from V and 8 from J; bases not matched to a gene: 5. Germline-derived CDR1 and CDR2 are SGHRS and YFSETQ. This CDR3 contains 15 residues. Here the CDR3 reads CASSPGLAGVDEQFF. CDR3 bases: TGCGCCAGCAGCCCGGGACTAGCGGGGGTGGATGAGCAGTTCTTC.

This CDR3 reads CARVGDSYCVQETQYF. The CDR3 DNA sequence: TGCGCCAGGGTGGGGGACAGCTACTGCGTCCAAGAGACCCAGTACTTC. This chain links TRBV23-1 with TRBJ2-5; 7 bases line up with TRBD1. TRBV23-1 is reported as an ORF; its role is uncertain. CDR3 size: 16 residues. Trimming at V came to 9 bases and at J to 1 base, leaving 14 bases not matched to a gene.

The chain is built from TRBV6-5 and TRBJ2-2, with 7 nucleotides matching TRBD1. In germline, CDR1 is MNHEY, CDR2 SVGAGI. V trimming: 0 bases; J trimming: 2 bases; junction bases outside the gene matches: 0. This CDR3 spans 15 amino acids. As DNA, the CDR3 is TGTGCCAGCAGTTACTCAGGGGGCAACACCGGGGAGCTGTTTTTT. Its protein is CASSYSGGNTGELFF.

This chain uses TRBV19 with TRBJ2-7, with D unresolved. The CDR3 sequence is 12 residues long. In germline, CDR1 is LNHDA, CDR2 SQIVND (reference sequence). Trimming shortened V by 6 bases and J by 2 bases, and 8 bases separated the two germline ends. The CDR3 bases are TGTGCCAGTAGCGACACCACCTACGAGCAGTACTTC. Its translation: CASSDTTYEQYF.

This clone was seen a single time. The chain couples TRBV6-5 to TRBJ1-1; no clear D gene. V lost 4 bases and J lost 8, with 14 bases in between. The CDR3 sequence is 13 residues long. Germline V gives CDR1 MNHEY, CDR2 SVGAGI. DNA of the CDR3: TGTGCCAGCAGTTCCACATCGGGCAGCGAAGCTTTCTTT. It is translated as CASSSTSGSEAFF.

The chain is built from TRBV6-5 and TRBJ1-1; D is uncertain. This CDR3 spans 14 amino acids. Germline lookup yields CDR1 MNHEY and CDR2 SVGAGI. V lost 0 bases, J lost 2 bases, and 7 bases lay in between. CDR3 in DNA: TGTGCCAGCAGTTACTCTTCCGTTAACACTGAAGCTTTCTTT. This encodes CASSYSSVNTEAFF.

The rearrangement joins TRBV28 to TRBJ1-6, with TRBD1 as a possible D gene (5 bases). The CDR3 is 14 amino acids. Germline CDR1 and CDR2: MDHEN and SYDVKM. Between the trimmed V and J ends, which lost 6 bases and 11 bases, there was a span of 17 bases. The CDR3 loop is CASRTTGGVAPLHF. The DNA of the CDR3 is TGTGCCAGCAGGACGACCGGGGGGGTGGCACCCCTCCACTTT.

In its sample, this clone was seen once. CDR3 amino acids: CASSLDRVIQPQHF. The DNA of the CDR3 is TGTGCCAGCAGTCTCGACAGGGTCATTCAGCCCCAGCATTTT. The V call is TRBV6-2 or TRBV6-3, the J call TRBJ1-5, with 7 bases that match TRBD1. Trimming took 5 bases from V and 6 from J; bases not matched to a gene: 7. Germline CDR1 and CDR2: MNHEY and SVGEGT. CDR3 size: 14 residues.

The chain couples TRBV28 to TRBJ1-1; TRBD1 might be the D (5 bases). V gave up 3 bases and J gave up 2 bases, with 10 bases separating them. Germline V gives CDR1 MDHEN, CDR2 SYDVKM. CDR3 size: 14 residues. The CDR3 nucleotides read TGTGCCAGCAGTTTGGGGGTTACCAACACTGAAGCTTTCTTT. It codes for CASSLGVTNTEAFF.